This TCR beta chain comes out of a study of blood T cell repertoires in COVID-19. Study in general: Acute-phase and convalescent COVID-19 samples originated in the United States, Italy and Spain. The analysed material was cDNA or gDNA that came from T cells, B-cell-depleted T cells, or PBMCs.

Trimming left V 3 bases short and J 0 bases short, with 9 bases between. Germline lookup yields CDR1 SGHAT and CDR2 FQDESV (reference sequence). CDR3 length: 14 amino acids. This clone was observed a handful of times. Profiled with immunoSEQ multiplex PCR; TCRdb holds only in-frame clones, not every one. The data hold 200,000 to 250,000 clones, with roughly 80% observed a single time. The sample was peripheral blood. The rearrangement uses TRBV11-1 and TRBJ2-7, with D possibly TRBD2 on 6 matching bases. This TCR derives from a woman in her 70s with COVID-19, enrolled during active disease. DNA of the CDR3: TGTGCCAGCAGCTTCTACGGGAGCTCCTACGAGCAGTACTTC. Protein product: CASSFYGSSYEQYF.